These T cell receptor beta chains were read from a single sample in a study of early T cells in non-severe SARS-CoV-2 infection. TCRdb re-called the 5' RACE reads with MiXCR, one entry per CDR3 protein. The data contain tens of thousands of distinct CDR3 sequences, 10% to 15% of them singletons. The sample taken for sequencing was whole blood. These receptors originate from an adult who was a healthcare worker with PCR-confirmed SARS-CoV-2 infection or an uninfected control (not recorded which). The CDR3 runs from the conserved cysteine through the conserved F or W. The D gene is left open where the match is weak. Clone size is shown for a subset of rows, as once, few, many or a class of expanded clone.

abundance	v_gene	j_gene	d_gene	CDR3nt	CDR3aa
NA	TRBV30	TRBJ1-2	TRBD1	TGTGCCTGGAGCGGGGACAGGGGGCCTGGGGGCTACACCTTC	CAWSGDRGPGGYTF
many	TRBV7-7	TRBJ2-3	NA	TGTGCTAGCAGCCCATCATCAGCAGGGTATTACGGCACAGATACGCAGTATTTT	CASSPSSAGYYGTDTQYF
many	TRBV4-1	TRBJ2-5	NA	TGCGCCAGCAGCCACCGACAGAAAGAGACCCAGTACTTC	CASSHRQKETQYF
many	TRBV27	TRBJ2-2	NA	TGTGCCAGCAGTCCCCCCCGGGGGCTTAACACCGGGGAGCTGTTTTTT	CASSPPRGLNTGELFF
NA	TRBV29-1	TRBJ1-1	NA	TGCAGCGTTGAAGATCGAGTAGCCTCTAACACTGAAGCTTTCTTT	CSVEDRVASNTEAFF
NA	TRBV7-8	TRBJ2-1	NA	TGTGCCAGCAGCTTAGGGGGGTTTGAGCAGTTCTTC	CASSLGGFEQFF
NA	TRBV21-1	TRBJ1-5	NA	TGTGCCAGCAGCAACACCCCGGGACAGGGGGTTGTTAGCAATCAGCCCCAGCATTTT	CASSNTPGQGVVSNQPQHF
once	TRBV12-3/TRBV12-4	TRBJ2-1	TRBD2	TGTGCCAGCAGTGAGGGACTAGCGGCTTCCAATGAGCAGTTCTTC	CASSEGLAASNEQFF
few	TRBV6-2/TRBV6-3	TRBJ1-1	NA	TGTGCCAGCAGTTCGGCGGGGACCGGGAACACTGAAGCTTTCTTT	CASSSAGTGNTEAFF
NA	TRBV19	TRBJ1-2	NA	TGTGCCAGTAGCACGCCAGGGAACTTCGGTGGCTACACCTTC	CASSTPGNFGGYTF
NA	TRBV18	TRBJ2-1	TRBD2	TGTGCCAGCTCACCTCAGACTAGCTTTGAGCAGTTCTTC	CASSPQTSFEQFF
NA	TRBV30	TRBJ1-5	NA	TGTGCCTGGGGCCTCCAGGGGAGTCAGCCCCAGCATTTT	CAWGLQGSQPQHF
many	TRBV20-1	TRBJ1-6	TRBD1	TGCAGTGCTAGAGATTCCGAGACAGGGCTTTCACCCCTCCACTTT	CSARDSETGLSPLHF
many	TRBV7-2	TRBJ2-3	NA	TGTGCCAGCAGCTTACGTACGGCTAGGCTCAGCACAGATACGCAGTATTTT	CASSLRTARLSTDTQYF
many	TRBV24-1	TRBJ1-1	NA	TGTGCCACCAGTGACCCCGTGGCTGGCACTGAAGCTTTCTTT	CATSDPVAGTEAFF
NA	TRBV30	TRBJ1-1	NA	TGTGCCTGGACAGGGCTGAACACTGAAGCTTTCTTT	CAWTGLNTEAFF
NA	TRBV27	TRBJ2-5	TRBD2	TGTGCCAGCAGACCGTGGGGGGAGGGCAGAGAGACCCAGTACTTC	CASRPWGEGRETQYF
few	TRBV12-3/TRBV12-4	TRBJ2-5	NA	TGTGCCAGCAGGTCCTTCGGGTTGGGGGAGACCCAGTACTTC	CASRSFGLGETQYF
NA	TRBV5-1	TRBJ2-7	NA	TGCGCCAGCAGCCGAGCCGGACAGAGGAACGAGCAGTACTTC	CASSRAGQRNEQYF
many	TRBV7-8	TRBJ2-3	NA	TGTGCCAGCAGCTTAGGGAGACTAGATACGCAGTATTTT	CASSLGRLDTQYF
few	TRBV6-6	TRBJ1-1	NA	TGTGCCAGCAGTCAACGTCGCACTGAAGCTTTCTTT	CASSQRRTEAFF
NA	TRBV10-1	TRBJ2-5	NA	TGCGCCAGCAGTGAGATAGCGTTGTCGGAGACCCAGTACTTC	CASSEIALSETQYF
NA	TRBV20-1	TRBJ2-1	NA	TGCAGTGCTAGAGATGCCACGAATGAGCAGTTCTTC	CSARDATNEQFF
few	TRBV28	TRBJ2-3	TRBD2	TGTGCCAGCACCCCCCCTCTAGCGGGAGGGCCGGGTACGCAGTATTTT	CASTPPLAGGPGTQYF
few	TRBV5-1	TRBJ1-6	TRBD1	TGCGCCAGCAGCCTTGACAGGGTTAAGGGGGCCCTCCACTTT	CASSLDRVKGALHF
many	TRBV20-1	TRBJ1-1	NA	TGCAGTGCTAGAGCGGGCTGGATGGGTGGATACGAAGCTTTTTTT	CSARAGWMGGYEAFF
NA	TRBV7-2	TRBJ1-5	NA	TGTGCCAGCAGCTTATCCGAGCAGGCCCAGCATTTT	CASSLSEQAQHF
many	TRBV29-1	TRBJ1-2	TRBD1	TGCAGCGTTGCTAGACAGGGAAACTATGGCTACACCTTC	CSVARQGNYGYTF
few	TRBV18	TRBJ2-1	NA	TGTGCCAGCTCACCAGACAGGCGACCTTACAATGAGCAGTTCTTC	CASSPDRRPYNEQFF
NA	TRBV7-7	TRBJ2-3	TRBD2	TGTGCTAGCAGCTCCTCGCCCTACGGGGGGGGCGAGGATACGCAGTATTTT	CASSSSPYGGGEDTQYF
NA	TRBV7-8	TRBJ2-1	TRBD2	TGTGCCAGCACGCAGGAGCGGGAGGTATACAATGAGCAGTTCTTC	CASTQEREVYNEQFF
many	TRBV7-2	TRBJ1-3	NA	TGTGCCAGCACCTCAGGACGGGCCTCTGGAAACACCATATATTTT	CASTSGRASGNTIYF
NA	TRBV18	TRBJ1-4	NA	TGTGCCAGCTCACCCATCCGGGGGTTTAATGAAAAACTGTTTTTT	CASSPIRGFNEKLFF
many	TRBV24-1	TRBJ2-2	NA	TGTGCCACCAGTGAACCCCGGGACACCGGGGAGCTGTTTTTT	CATSEPRDTGELFF
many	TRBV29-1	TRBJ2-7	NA	TGCAGCGTTTTACAGGAGATGAAGCAGTACTTC	CSVLQEMKQYF
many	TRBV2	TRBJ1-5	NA	TGTGCCAGCAGGTTCCCCTCGTCAGGGAGGGGCAATCAGCCCCAGCATTTT	CASRFPSSGRGNQPQHF
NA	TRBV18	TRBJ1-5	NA	TGTGCCAGCTCACCCGAACGGGATCAGCCCCAGCATTTT	CASSPERDQPQHF
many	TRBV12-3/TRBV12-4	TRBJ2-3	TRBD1	TGTGCCAGCAGTGAGGGACAGGACCTCACAGATACGCAGTATTTT	CASSEGQDLTDTQYF
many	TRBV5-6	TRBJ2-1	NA	TGTGCCAGCAGCTTGTTCTCCCCCTGGAGCTCCTACAATGAGCAGTTCTTC	CASSLFSPWSSYNEQFF
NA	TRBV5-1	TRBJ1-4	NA	TGCGCCAGCAGCTCCGGACAGTCAACTAATGAAAAACTGTTTTTT	CASSSGQSTNEKLFF
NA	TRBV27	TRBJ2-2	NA	TGTGCCAGCAGCCCAAAGGTCTTCCTTAACACCGGGGAGCTGTTTTTT	CASSPKVFLNTGELFF